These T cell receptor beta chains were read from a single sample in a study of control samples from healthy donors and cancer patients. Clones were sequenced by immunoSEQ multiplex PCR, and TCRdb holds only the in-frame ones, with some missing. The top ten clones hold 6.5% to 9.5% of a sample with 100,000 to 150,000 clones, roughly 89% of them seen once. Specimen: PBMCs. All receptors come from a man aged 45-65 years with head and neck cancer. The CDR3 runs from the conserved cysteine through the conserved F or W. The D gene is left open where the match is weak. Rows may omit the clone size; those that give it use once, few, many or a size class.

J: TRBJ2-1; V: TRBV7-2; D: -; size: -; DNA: TGTGCCAGCAGCTTAATGCCGAGCTCCTACAATGAGCAGTTCTTC; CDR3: CASSLMPSSYNEQFF
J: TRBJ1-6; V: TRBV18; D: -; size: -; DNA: TGTGCCAGCTCACCGGCCCCGTGGGATTCACCCCTCCACTTT; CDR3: CASSPAPWDSPLHF
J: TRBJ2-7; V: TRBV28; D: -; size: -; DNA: TGTGCCAGCAGTTTGGGCCCCCGAGGCGGGTCGATAAACTACGAGCAGTACTTC; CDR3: CASSLGPRGGSINYEQYF
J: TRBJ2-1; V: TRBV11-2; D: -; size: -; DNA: TGTGCCAGCAGCTTAAACACTAACAATGAGCAGTTCTTC; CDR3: CASSLNTNNEQFF
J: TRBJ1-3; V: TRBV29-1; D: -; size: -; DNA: TGCAGCGCCCTCTCTGGAAACACCATATATTTT; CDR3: CSALSGNTIYF
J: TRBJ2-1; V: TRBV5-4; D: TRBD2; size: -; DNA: TGTGCCAGCAGCTTGAGACTAGCGGGAGTCAATGAGCAGTTCTTC; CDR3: CASSLRLAGVNEQFF
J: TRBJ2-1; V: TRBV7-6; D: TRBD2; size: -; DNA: TGTGCCAGCAGCCAGACTAGCGGGGGGTACAATGAGCAGTTCTTC; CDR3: CASSQTSGGYNEQFF
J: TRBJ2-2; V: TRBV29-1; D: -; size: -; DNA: TGCAGCGTTGGATTGTATACTTCAGGGGAGCTGTTTTTT; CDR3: CSVGLYTSGELFF
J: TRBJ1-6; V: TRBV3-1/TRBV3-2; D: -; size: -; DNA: TGTGCCAGCAGCCAAGGGGTCAGCCTTATTTACCCCCTCCACTTT; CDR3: CASSQGVSLIYPLHF
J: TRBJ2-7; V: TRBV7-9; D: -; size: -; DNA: TGTGCCAGCAGCGACGACACCCTGTCCTACGAGCAGTACTTC; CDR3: CASSDDTLSYEQYF
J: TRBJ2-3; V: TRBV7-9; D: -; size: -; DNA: TGTGCCAGCAGCCCTTTAAAGGGTCCTATAGATACGCAGTATTTT; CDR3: CASSPLKGPIDTQYF
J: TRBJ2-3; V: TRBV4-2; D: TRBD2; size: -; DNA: TGTGCCAGCAGCTCGGGACTAGCGGCTTTCTTCACAGATACGCAGTATTTT; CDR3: CASSSGLAAFFTDTQYF
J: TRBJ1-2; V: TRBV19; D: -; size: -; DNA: TGTGCCAGTGGCTGGGGGCGGCACACCTTC; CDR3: CASGWGRHTF
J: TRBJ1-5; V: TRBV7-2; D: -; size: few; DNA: TGTGCCAGCAGCTTAACAGGGATCGGACAGCCCCAGCATTTT; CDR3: CASSLTGIGQPQHF
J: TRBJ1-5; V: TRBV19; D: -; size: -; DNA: TGTGCCAGTAGGGACCTTGGACCTAGCAATCAGCCCCAGCATTTT; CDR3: CASRDLGPSNQPQHF
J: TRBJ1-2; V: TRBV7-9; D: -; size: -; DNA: TGTGCCAGCAGCTTAGTCGGCCTGGCGGGAGGCTACACCTTC; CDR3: CASSLVGLAGGYTF
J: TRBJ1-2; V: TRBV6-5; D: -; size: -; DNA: TGTGCCAGCAGGCAGCTCGGGGGACCGGTTGGCTACACCTTC; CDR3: CASRQLGGPVGYTF
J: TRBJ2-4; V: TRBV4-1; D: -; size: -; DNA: TGCGCCAGCAGCCAAGAGGTTAGCAGCATAGCCAAAAACATTCAGTACTTC; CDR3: CASSQEVSSIAKNIQYF
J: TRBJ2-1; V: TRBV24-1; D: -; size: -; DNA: TGTGCCACTCCCAATGAGCAGTTCTTC; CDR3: CATPNEQFF
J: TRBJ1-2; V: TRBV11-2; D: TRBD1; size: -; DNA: TGTGCCAGCAGCCTCGGGACAGGGGATGGCTACACCTTC; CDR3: CASSLGTGDGYTF
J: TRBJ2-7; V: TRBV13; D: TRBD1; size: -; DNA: TGTGCCAGCAGCTCCGGACAGGGGAACTCCTACGAGCAGTACTTC; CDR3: CASSSGQGNSYEQYF
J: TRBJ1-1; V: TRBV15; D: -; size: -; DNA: TGTGCCACCAGCACGGGGGGCGCGGGGGACACTGAAGCTTTCTTT; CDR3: CATSTGGAGDTEAFF
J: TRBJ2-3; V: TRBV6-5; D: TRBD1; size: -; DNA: TGTGCCAGCAGTAACAGGGGAAACACAGATACGCAGTATTTT; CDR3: CASSNRGNTDTQYF
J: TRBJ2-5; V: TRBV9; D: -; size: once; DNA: TGTGCCAGCAGCGTATATGGGCAAGAGACCCAGTACTTC; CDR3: CASSVYGQETQYF
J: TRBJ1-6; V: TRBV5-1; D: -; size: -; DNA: TGCGCCAGCAGCTCCCAAGGGGGTGTGAAGAATTCACCCCTCCACTTT; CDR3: CASSSQGGVKNSPLHF
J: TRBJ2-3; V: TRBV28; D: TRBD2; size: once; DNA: TGTGCCAGCGGGACTAGCGGGAGTAGAGATACGCAGTATTTT; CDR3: CASGTSGSRDTQYF
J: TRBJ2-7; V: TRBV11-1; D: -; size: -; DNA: TGTGCCAGCTCTCGAACAGCCACCATTCCCTACGAGCAGTACTTC; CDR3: CASSRTATIPYEQYF
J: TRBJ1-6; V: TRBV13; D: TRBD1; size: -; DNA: TGTGCCAGCAGCCTGGGGACAGATAATTCACCCCTCCACTTT; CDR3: CASSLGTDNSPLHF
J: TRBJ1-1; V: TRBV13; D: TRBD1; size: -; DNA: TGTGCCAGCAGCTCTTATGGGCAGGGGGCGGTTCTGGACACTGAAGCTTTCTTT; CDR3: CASSSYGQGAVLDTEAFF
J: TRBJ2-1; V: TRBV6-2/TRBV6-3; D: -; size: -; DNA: TGTGCCAGCAGTTACTCGAACAACAATGAGCAGTTCTTC; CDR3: CASSYSNNNEQFF
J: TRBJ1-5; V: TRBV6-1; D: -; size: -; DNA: TGTGCCAGCAGTGAAGGGTACAATAGCAATCAGCCCCAGCATTTT; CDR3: CASSEGYNSNQPQHF
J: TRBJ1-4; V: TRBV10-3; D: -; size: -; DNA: TGTGCCATCAGTGAGTCACCCGCAACTAATGAAAAACTGTTTTTT; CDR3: CAISESPATNEKLFF
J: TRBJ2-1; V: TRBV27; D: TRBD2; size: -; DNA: TGTGCCAGCAGTCCCGGGACTAGCGCATACAATGAGCAGTTCTTC; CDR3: CASSPGTSAYNEQFF
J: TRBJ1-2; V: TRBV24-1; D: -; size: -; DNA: TGTGCCACCAGTGAGGCGGGGGAAAACTATGGCTACACCTTC; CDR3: CATSEAGENYGYTF
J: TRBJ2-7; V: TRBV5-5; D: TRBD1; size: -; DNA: TGTGCCAGCAGCTTGGGGGACAGCCTCTCCTACGAGCAGTACTTC; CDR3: CASSLGDSLSYEQYF
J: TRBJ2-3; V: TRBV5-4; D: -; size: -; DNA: TGTGCCAGCAGCCTCGACCCCCTCGGAGATACGCAGTATTTT; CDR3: CASSLDPLGDTQYF
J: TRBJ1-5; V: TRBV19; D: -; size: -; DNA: TGTGCCAGTAGCGGGGCCGGGGAGGATCAGCCCCAGCATTTT; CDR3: CASSGAGEDQPQHF
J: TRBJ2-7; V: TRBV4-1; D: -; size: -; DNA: TGCGCCAGCAGCCAAAGGCCGGGCCCCTACGAGCAGTACTTC; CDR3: CASSQRPGPYEQYF
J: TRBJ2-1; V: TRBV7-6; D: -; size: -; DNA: TGTGCCAGCAGCTTCCGGGACTCCCGCTCCTACAATGAGCAGTTCTTC; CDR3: CASSFRDSRSYNEQFF
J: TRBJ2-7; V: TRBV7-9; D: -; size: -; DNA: TGTGCCAGCAGCTTATTCGACAGCCCGGGGGCTAGCGGTTACTTC; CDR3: CASSLFDSPGASGYF
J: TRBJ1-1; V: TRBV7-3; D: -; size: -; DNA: TGTGCCAGCAGCGCCTACTTGAACACTGAAGCTTTCTTT; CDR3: CASSAYLNTEAFF